Reported below is one TCR beta chain. The entry originates in a study of T cell changes during pregnancy in multiple sclerosis. The method was immunoSEQ multiplex PCR; TCRdb's version includes in-frame clones alone and lacks a portion of them. The sample includes around 85,000 clones, roughly nine tenths seen only once; the top ten take approximately 3.3%. The sample in question was PBMCs, obtained in the first trimester of pregnancy. The sequence derives from a female donor in good health, serving as a control in a pregnancy study. Some clones in this sample may be carry-over from other donors' samples.

CDR3 residues: CASSLPRLGGEAFF. The CDR3, as DNA: TGTGCCAGCAGCCTCCCGCGCCTCGGTGGTGAAGCTTTCTTT. The chain combines TRBV7-8 with TRBJ1-1, with D unresolved. The CDR3 consists of 14 residues. The V end lost 5 bases, the J end lost 7 bases, and 17 bases lay between the germline ends. Germline V CDR1 and CDR2: SGHVS, FQNEAQ.